Below, 20 T cell receptor beta chains from the same sample are listed, as sequenced in a study of early T cells in non-severe SARS-CoV-2 infection. TCRdb used MiXCR to reprocess the 5' RACE reads, holding one entry per CDR3 protein. The table lists roughly 69,000 distinct CDR3 sequences, about a tenth of them singletons. The specimen was whole blood, collected at baseline. The receptors derive from an adult who was a healthcare worker with PCR-confirmed SARS-CoV-2 infection or an uninfected control (not recorded which).

The table lists this clonotype with many counts. The gene calls are TRBV12-3 or TRBV12-4 and TRBJ2-7; TRBD2 aligns across 7 bases. The V gene end was trimmed by 3 bases and the J gene end by 6 bases; junction bases not matched to a gene: 5. The CDR3 contains 13 residues. The DNA for the CDR3 is TGTGCCAGCAGTTTCTTAGCGGGTGGCGAGCAGTACTTC. Translation gives CASSFLAGGEQYF.

The sample holds many counts of this clonotype. The chain is built from TRBV4-2 and TRBJ1-4; no clear D. V shed 0 bases and J shed 0 bases, with 11 bases lying between them. The CDR3 totals 17 residues. Per the germline V gene, CDR1 is LGHNA and CDR2 is YNFKEQ. Here the CDR3 reads CASSQDPAGTTNEKLFF. The DNA for the CDR3 is TGTGCCAGCAGCCAAGATCCCGCCGGGACAACTAATGAAAAACTGTTTTTT.

There are many counts of this clonotype. J is TRBJ2-7 and V is TRBV29-1, with TRBD1 as a possible D gene (5 bases). CDR1 is SQVTM, CDR2 ANQGSEA, per germline. The CDR3 spans 13 residues. Trimming pared 4 bases from V and 1 base from J, leaving 11 bases between. The CDR3 nucleotides are TGCAGCGTTGCACAGGAACGTTCCTACGAGCAGTACTTC. Its translation is CSVAQERSYEQYF.

This clonotype occurred a few times. The chain carries TRBV20-1 and TRBJ1-2; D might be TRBD1 (5 bases). CDR3 length: 16 residues. CDR1 is DFQATT, CDR2 SNEGSKA, per germline (reference sequence). The V gene lost 3 bases and the J gene lost 1 base, with 18 bases spanning the gap. CDR3 sequence (DNA): TGCAGTGCTAGCGGCAAGGGGAGAGACTATAACTATGGCTACACCTTC. Residues: CSASGKGRDYNYGYTF.

This clonotype was recorded at least ten times. This chain connects TRBV29-1 to TRBJ2-5; 9 bases agree with TRBD1. J was trimmed by 4 bases and V by 6 bases; bases with no gene match: 15. The CDR3 has 16 amino acids. Germline CDR1 reads SQVTM; CDR2 reads ANQGSEA. DNA of the CDR3: TGCAGCGTCACAACAAACAGGGGGCAGACAGTAGAGACCCAGTACTTC. Translation: CSVTTNRGQTVETQYF.

This clonotype was seen ten or more times. The chain carries TRBV12-3 or TRBV12-4 and TRBJ1-2; no definite D call. Trimming removed 1 base from V and 4 bases from J, with 16 bases in between. The CDR3 runs to 16 residues. CDR3 coding DNA: TGTGCCAGCAGTTTAGGAGCAGGCCACCGGGGCTATGGCTACACCTTC. This translates into CASSLGAGHRGYGYTF.

The chain couples TRBV28 to TRBJ2-7, with D possibly being TRBD1 (5 bases). V was shortened by 6 bases and J by 4 bases, with 10 bases between the two germline ends. The germline CDR1 and CDR2 sequences are MDHEN and SYDVKM. This CDR3 has 12 residues. The CDR3 nucleotides read TGTGCCAGCAGAGGGGTGTGGTACGAGCAGTACTTC. Translating it yields CASRGVWYEQYF.

This rearrangement joins TRBV19 to TRBJ2-1; D remains unclear. The germline V and J ends were trimmed by 4 bases and 3 bases, with 4 bases remaining between them. CDR1 and CDR2 from the germline V gene are LNHDA and SQIVND (reference sequence). This CDR3 is 12 amino acids long. The CDR3 DNA follows: TGTGCCAGTAGTAAAGGCTACAATGAGCAGTTCTTC. Its translation: CASSKGYNEQFF.

V is TRBV11-2 and J is TRBJ2-1, with D unclear. Germline-derived CDR1 and CDR2 are SGHAT and FQNNGV. V lost 5 bases, J lost 0 bases, and 11 bases lay in between. This CDR3 has 15 residues. CDR3 sequence: CASSPRTHSYNEQFF. The CDR3 nucleotides are TGTGCCAGCAGCCCAAGGACGCACTCCTACAATGAGCAGTTCTTC.

The chain employs TRBV28 and TRBJ2-7; TRBD2 aligns across 9 bases. CDR1 MDHEN and CDR2 SYDVKM come from the germline V gene. V trimming: 6 bases; J trimming: 4 bases; junction bases outside the gene matches: 7. This CDR3 has 14 residues. This CDR3 reads CASSPGGRVYEQYF. The CDR3, as DNA: TGTGCCAGCAGCCCTGGCGGGAGGGTGTACGAGCAGTACTTC.

This clonotype was seen ten or more times. The chain is built from TRBV28 and TRBJ1-1; D is unclear. Per the germline V gene, CDR1 is MDHEN and CDR2 is SYDVKM. The V end was cut by 7 bases, the J end by 0 bases, with 3 bases between. The CDR3 contains 11 residues. In nucleotides, the CDR3 is TGTGCCAGCAAGGTGAACACTGAAGCTTTCTTT. It specifies CASKVNTEAFF.

This clonotype came up many times. This chain connects TRBV20-1 to TRBJ1-1, with TRBD1 matching over 7 bases. The CDR3 runs 12 residues. Per germline, CDR1 DFQATT and CDR2 SNEGSKA (reference sequence). V was clipped by 6 bases and J by 6 bases; unmatched bases: 7. The CDR3 nucleotides are TGCAGTGCGCAACACAGGGGACCTGAAGCTTTCTTT. It specifies CSAQHRGPEAFF.

Ten or more counts support this clonotype. The gene calls are TRBV28 and TRBJ2-7; D is unclear. The length of the CDR3 is 14 residues. CDR1 and CDR2 (germline): MDHEN, SYDVKM. Between the trimmed V and J ends, which lost 4 bases and 1 base, there was a span of 11 bases. CDR3 protein: CASSSPDPSYEQYF. The CDR3 DNA follows: TGTGCCAGCAGTTCTCCCGACCCGTCCTACGAGCAGTACTTC.

The V call is TRBV5-6, the J call TRBJ2-7; a possible D gene is TRBD2 (6 bases). V lost 5 bases and J lost 3, with 21 bases in between. The CDR3 length is 16 residues. The germline V gene has CDR1 SGHDT and CDR2 YYEEEE. CDR3 bases: TGTGCCAGCAGTCGAAGATCGGTCTGGACTAACTACGAGCAGTACTTC. Translating gives CASSRRSVWTNYEQYF.

This clonotype showed up just a few times. The V call is TRBV5-6, the J call TRBJ1-2, with D maybe TRBD1 (5 bases). Germline values: CDR1 SGHDT, CDR2 YYEEEE. With 4 bases removed from V and 0 bases from J, the gap between germline ends came to 7 bases. The CDR3 is 13 residues long. The CDR3 sequence is CASSTDTNYGYTF. The DNA of the CDR3 is TGTGCCAGCAGCACGGACACTAACTATGGCTACACCTTC. Variable domain in full (rest from reference TRBV5-6 and TRBJ1-2): DAGVTQSPTHLIKTRGQQVTLRCSPKSGHDTVSWYQQALGQGPQFIFQYYEEEERQRGNFPDRFSGHQFPNYSSELNVNALLLGDSALYLCASSTDTNYGYTFGSGTRLTVV.

This clonotype was seen ten or more times. The genes are TRBV7-8 and TRBJ1-5; D call uncertain. CDR1 and CDR2 from the germline V gene are SGHVS and FQNEAQ. The germline V and J ends were trimmed by 3 bases and 0 bases, with 3 bases remaining between them. The CDR3 is 13 residues long. The CDR3 bases are TGTGCCAGCAGCTTCGATAGCAATCAGCCCCAGCATTTT. It is translated as CASSFDSNQPQHF.

V is TRBV28 and J is TRBJ1-3; D unclear. V lost 9 bases, J lost 0 bases, and 12 bases lay in between. The CDR3 has 14 amino acids. Germline CDR1 and CDR2: MDHEN and SYDVKM. The CDR3 sequence: CASIPSFSGNTIYF. The CDR3 DNA is TGTGCCAGTATCCCGAGTTTCTCTGGAAACACCATATATTTT. The variable domain in full, completed from reference TRBV28 and TRBJ1-3, reads DVKVTQSSRYLVKRTGEKVFLECVQDMDHENMFWYRQDPGLGLRLIYFSYDVKMKEKGDIPEGYSVSREKKERFSLILESASTNQTSMYLCASIPSFSGNTIYFGEGSWLTVV.

The rearrangement uses TRBV5-1 and TRBJ2-7, with D possibly being TRBD2 (5 bases). Germline V gene sequence: CDR1 SGHRS, CDR2 YFSETQ. Trimming cost V 1 base and J 4 bases, with 6 bases left between them. The CDR3 contains 12 residues. The CDR3 region has the DNA TGCGCCAGCAGCTTGCGGGAATACGAGCAGTACTTC. Protein sequence: CASSLREYEQYF.

J is TRBJ1-6 and V is TRBV12-5; D remains ambiguous. V was pared by 3 bases and J by 5 bases, with 8 bases between. The CDR3 runs to 14 residues. Germline CDR1 is LGHNT and CDR2 is FRNRAP. CDR3 residues: CASGFEVDNSPLHF. The CDR3 bases are TGTGCTAGTGGTTTTGAGGTGGATAATTCACCCCTCCACTTT.

This clonotype was counted a few times. The CDR3 bases are TGTGCCACCAGTGATGGACAGGGGGGTAAAAATGAGCAGTTCTTC. Amino acids: CATSDGQGGKNEQFF. The chain joins TRBV24-1 to TRBJ2-1; 10 bases match TRBD1. CDR3 length: 15 residues. The ends lost 3 bases at V and 7 bases at J; junction bases unmatched: 5. Germline V CDR1 and CDR2: KGHDR, SFDVKD.